This T cell receptor beta chain was captured by sequencing in a study of cytomegalovirus exposure and HLA in healthy donors (dated by TCRdb to about 2017). About the full investigation: In an earlier analysis of around 540 of the donors, approximately 300 Gb of sequence data and 90 million to 130 million unique TCR beta sequences from 180 million or so T cells were reported. A later genetic analysis took genome-wide SNP genotypes for about three fifths of the 666 donors and used that subset as a discovery cohort. The T cell repertoires of 666 subjects were profiled by immunosequencing and related to cytomegalovirus serostatus. Roughly 5 DR-DQ haplotypes were treated as single units for association and clustering because of strong linkage in the cohort. An early release covering roughly 640 HLA-typed donors comprised about 320 gigabases of sequencing data and approximately 85 million unique TCR sequences. Among several hundred genotyped donors of the cohort, an average of around 240,000 unique TCR beta nucleotide sequences was sequenced per donor, of which roughly 18% were non-productive. Of the roughly 400 genotyped donors, over 65% fell in the genetic ancestry cluster associated with self-reported Caucasian donors. Besides the first cohort of more than 650 subjects, a separate validation cohort made up of 120 different subjects was used. All discovery cohort repertoires had been generated on a single sequencing platform. Donor age, sex, ethnicity and CMV serostatus were compiled together with the repertoire data. A later analysis re-examined previously published TCR beta repertoires from several hundred donors and added high-resolution HLA genotyping to investigate patterns of TCR occurrence. Class I and class II HLA loci were covered by the typing at four-digit resolution. The number of typed donors differed by locus: about 629-630 for A, B, C, DRB1 and DQB1; 500 to 550 for DQA1; 606 for DPA1; and about 470 for DPB1. The study aimed to test whether signatures of past pathogen exposure could be identified by cataloging public T cell receptors. To predict cytomegalovirus infection status, the study brought together high-throughput TCR immunosequencing, statistical association of individual TCRs with disease status, and machine learning. In an earlier analysis of a few hundred of the donors, high-throughput TCR beta sequencing was used to judge whether each TCR beta V gene segment behaved as functional or pseudogenic. Rather than drawing on any new phenotypic data, the later analysis identified candidate immune exposures from TCR beta sequences and the way those sequences occurred across donors. The study at large found these results: Across donors, most TCR sequences were observed very rarely, whereas some public TCRs were present in many individuals. Some 16 rarely observed V segments, including chromosome 9 orphons, were excluded from the earlier analysis of several hundred of the donors because counts were too low. Correlated functional status among segregating V segments might reflect linkage disequilibrium, but an unknown experimental factor could not be ruled out. A further reported finding was that TCR beta sequences accurately predicted the HLA-A and HLA-B alleles for most subjects in the first cohort. According to the authors, the approach could potentially be generalized to other disease states and immunological phenotypes. In the study, approximately 150 TCR beta chains were listed as associated with cytomegalovirus. In a later genetic analysis, fewer N-insertions in productive TCRs were reported among donors in an Asian-associated ancestry cluster than the roughly 640-donor mean. A later analysis found that HLA-associated TCR beta chains were more clonally expanded and had lower generation probabilities than equally common non-associated chains. This cohort had only TCR beta chains sequenced, and the lack of alpha or paired-chain data limited which features could be detected. Immune exposure information for the cohort was limited to CMV serostatus. Cytomegalovirus status was reported to be diagnosed by the classifier with high specificity and sensitivity in both the original and validation cohorts. Because HLA typing was unavailable for some donors at each locus, only the typed subset was used in association tests. Because the 87-base-pair reads could not distinguish some IMGT-functional V segments, including TRBV6-2 and TRBV6-3, those segments were excluded. A later analysis found that most CMV-associated TCR beta chains appeared HLA-restricted, with HLA associations seemingly driven largely by CMV exposure. In a later genetic analysis, a missense DCLRE1C variant was associated with V-gene and J-gene trimming of TCR beta chains, and the association was replicated in an independent cohort. In a later analysis, some 17,000 TCR beta sequences were associated with specific HLA alleles at a false discovery rate of 0.05. The sequencing pipeline was judged likely to have produced a cluster of highly shared sequence variants as a technical artifact. Broadly in line with IMGT annotations, most TCR beta V segments showed up in productive rearrangements about 87% or about 30% of the time in an earlier analysis of around 550 of the donors. Sequencing depth was assumed to be roughly uniform across donors in the presence/absence analyses, though that assumption may not hold. Three of the identified cytomegalovirus-associated TCR beta chains were confirmed in vitro to be specific for cytomegalovirus antigens. In a later analysis, TCR association rates were found to vary across HLA loci, with the most associated TCRs seen for DRB1 alleles and the fewest for HLA-C alleles. Several of the top co-occurrence clusters appeared to be linked to parvovirus B19, influenza, CMV and Epstein-Barr virus, according to a later analysis. Strong co-occurrence of HLA alleles, especially DR and DQ, made assigning TCR associations to individual alleles difficult.

CDR1 and CDR2 are drawn from the germline V gene: SGHVS, FNYEAQ. The CDR3 holds 15 amino acids from the cysteine to the phenylalanine. The retained sequence is limited to the CDR3, 45 bases, with the frame set at the first base. V is clipped by 1 base and J by 2 bases, and the sequence between their germline boundaries is 12 bases long. As for this clone: Its antigen remains unidentified. No much larger clone exists at a distance of one base, and base qualities are not known.

The cohort consisted of approximately 690 healthy bone marrow donors. At the time of sampling, every cohort member was nominally healthy, though immune exposures that went unrecorded were likely present. The donor tested CMV seronegative, placing the donor among the 350 or so seronegative members of the cohort. A peripheral blood sample was collected from each donor, and TCR beta sequencing was performed on peripheral blood mononuclear cells. The Qiagen DNeasy Blood Extraction Kit was used to extract genomic DNA from the blood cell samples. Library generation was performed with the immunoSEQ multiplex PCR assay. The multiplex PCR relied on a mix of 60 forward primers for TCR Vbeta segments and 13 reverse primers for TCR Jbeta segments. Amplification of the CDR3 region of rearranged TCR beta genes was performed with a multiplex PCR assay on genomic DNA. On the Illumina HiSeq System, the amplified TCR beta libraries were sequenced as 87-base-pair reads. The authors' analysis ran thus. In a later analysis, around 80 million unique TCR beta chains were counted across the 500 to 850 repertoires, and approximately 11 million of these chains were shared by at least two donors. To remove PCR and sequencing errors, raw reads were error-corrected and collapsed into unique sequences using a nearest-neighbor algorithm that merged closely related sequences. To assign V, D and J gene segments, CDR3 sequences were aligned to IMGT reference sequences. For a sequence to be retained, a match of at least six nucleotides to both a V gene segment and a J gene segment was required. Rearrangements were classified as productive when the CDR3 lacked stop codons and remained in frame with V and J, and all other rearrangements were classified as non-productive. CDR3 was defined according to IMGT convention as the region running from the second conserved V-encoded cysteine to the conserved J-encoded phenylalanine. In an earlier analysis of more than 550 of the donors, sequences lacking an unambiguous match to a single V gene segment were excluded. An earlier analysis of a few hundred of the donors called V segments functional above 56.7% productive rearrangements and segregating when the between-donor standard deviation exceeded 5%. A statistical classification framework was developed to diagnose cytomegalovirus status using the catalog of TCR beta chain sequences. In a later analysis, TCR nucleotide sequences were compared against IMGT/GENE-DB human TR gene sequences so that V and J genes could be assigned. Using the TCRdist pipeline, a later analysis assigned CDR3 sequences along with most-parsimonious VDJ recombination scenarios. A later analysis defined each TCR beta chain by its CDR3 amino acid sequence plus V-gene family, and excluded reads lacking a unique V-gene family. As a way to deal with suspected cross-contamination and a sequencing artifact, a later analysis dropped 640 or so nucleotide sequences that were highly shared and had low generation probability. In a later analysis, a clonal expansion index was calculated for each public chain from normalized within-repertoire ranks of inferred template counts. In a later analysis, generation probabilities were computed with a VDJ recombination model fitted to out-of-frame rearrangements, and the resulting probabilities were checked against IGoR. A later analysis scored TCR-TCR, TCR-HLA and TCR-CMV co-occurrence with hypergeometric tests, applying a repertoire-size bias correction to TCR pairs. A later analysis estimated false discovery rates by permuting HLA or CMV assignments 20 times. In a later analysis, co-occurring TCRs were grouped using DBSCAN, with TCRdist sequence similarity added in when clustering inside HLA-allele-positive subsets. For co-occurrence clustering, repertoires with fewer than 30,000 or more than 120,000 public chains were excluded, along with 5 or 6 repertoires with anomalous nucleotide sharing. The table comes from immuneACCESS by way of TCRdb, which keeps in-frame sequences with V and J called. Part of the clones is missing from these tables; in studies checked, under half for an unresolved V gene and the rest for unknown reasons. The V and J calls and clone size were taken over from that table, and D and trimming were inferred from the DNA. The sample table holds fewer than 140,000 clones, of which roughly 77% were seen once. 2% to 3% of the sample is taken by the ten largest.

The specimen was PBMCs. This receptor was obtained from a man aged 40-55 years in good health and CMV-seronegative. This chain joins TRBV7-6 to TRBJ2-7, with TRBD2 tentatively as D gene (6 bases match). The bases are TGTGCCAGCAGCTTAGGAGGGACGGGAGCCTACGAGCAGTACTTC. Translated, this is CASSLGGTGAYEQYF.